The rows below give T cell receptor beta chains drawn from one sample of a study of T cells in tumors and immune-related adverse events. Profiling relied on immunoSEQ multiplex PCR, and the TCRdb table lists in-frame clones only, not all of them. Among fewer than 25,000 clones, under 95% were seen once, and the ten largest hold 1.3% to 1.5%. Material: lymph node tissue, obtained from a patient treated with anti-PD-1 therapy. The receptors here all came from a female donor with metastatic renal cell carcinoma. The CDR3 runs from the conserved cysteine through the conserved F or W. Each record gives: J gene, D gene, CDR3 length, clone size, V gene, CDR3 protein. A D gene is named only where the DNA matches it firmly. Clone size is not always given. Where it is, it says once, few, many or a class for expanded clones.

j_gene: TRBJ2-1
d_gene: .
len: 11
abundance: few
v_gene: TRBV11-2
CDR3aa: CVSATSNEQFF

j_gene: TRBJ1-2
d_gene: TRBD1
len: 15
abundance: .
v_gene: TRBV28
CDR3aa: CASSLARGQLYGYTF

j_gene: TRBJ1-5
d_gene: .
len: 17
abundance: .
v_gene: TRBV21-1
CDR3aa: CASSKVKGTGINQPQHF

j_gene: TRBJ2-5
d_gene: .
len: 14
abundance: .
v_gene: TRBV4-3
CDR3aa: CASSQDFGLGTQYF

j_gene: TRBJ2-1
d_gene: .
len: 15
abundance: .
v_gene: TRBV7-6
CDR3aa: CASSLNPSQQGEQFF

j_gene: TRBJ1-1
d_gene: .
len: 14
abundance: .
v_gene: TRBV18
CDR3aa: CASSPLYTNTEAFF

j_gene: TRBJ1-4
d_gene: .
len: 11
abundance: .
v_gene: TRBV7-9
CDR3aa: CASSNNRALFF

j_gene: TRBJ2-1
d_gene: .
len: 12
abundance: .
v_gene: TRBV6-1
CDR3aa: CASSELWNEQFF

j_gene: TRBJ1-1
d_gene: .
len: 12
abundance: .
v_gene: TRBV10-1
CDR3aa: CASSGGYTEAFF

j_gene: TRBJ2-5
d_gene: .
len: 14
abundance: few
v_gene: TRBV7-9
CDR3aa: CASSLVLGVETQYF

j_gene: TRBJ2-5
d_gene: TRBD2
len: 13
abundance: .
v_gene: TRBV7-6
CDR3aa: CASSLVEREAPHF

j_gene: TRBJ1-2
d_gene: TRBD1
len: 16
abundance: .
v_gene: TRBV5-6
CDR3aa: CASSLGQGTSLYGYTF

j_gene: TRBJ1-2
d_gene: .
len: 13
abundance: .
v_gene: TRBV7-2
CDR3aa: CASSLGAGVGYTF

j_gene: TRBJ2-1
d_gene: .
len: 17
abundance: .
v_gene: TRBV12-5
CDR3aa: CASGLGGPGRMGNEQFF

j_gene: TRBJ2-1
d_gene: TRBD1
len: 14
abundance: few
v_gene: TRBV7-9
CDR3aa: CASSPDRVYNEQFF

j_gene: TRBJ1-5
d_gene: TRBD1
len: 17
abundance: .
v_gene: TRBV28
CDR3aa: CASSLGTGARGNQPQHF

j_gene: TRBJ1-2
d_gene: TRBD1
len: 15
abundance: .
v_gene: TRBV5-1
CDR3aa: CASSLPGGVNSGYTF

j_gene: TRBJ2-7
d_gene: .
len: 14
abundance: .
v_gene: TRBV5-1
CDR3aa: CASRGQGNSYEQYF

j_gene: TRBJ2-7
d_gene: .
len: 15
abundance: .
v_gene: TRBV4-1
CDR3aa: CASSQGWGDSYEQYF

j_gene: TRBJ1-2
d_gene: .
len: 11
abundance: .
v_gene: TRBV6-5
CDR3aa: CASGADYGYTF

j_gene: TRBJ1-4
d_gene: TRBD1
len: 14
abundance: .
v_gene: TRBV4-2
CDR3aa: CASRRTGGSEKLFF

j_gene: TRBJ1-4
d_gene: .
len: 14
abundance: .
v_gene: TRBV5-1
CDR3aa: CASSLGAEGEKLFF

j_gene: TRBJ1-1
d_gene: .
len: 12
abundance: .
v_gene: TRBV7-9
CDR3aa: CASSKVNTEAFF

j_gene: TRBJ2-5
d_gene: TRBD2
len: 15
abundance: .
v_gene: TRBV30
CDR3aa: CAYNTGGGFQETQYF

j_gene: TRBJ1-1
d_gene: TRBD1
len: 15
abundance: .
v_gene: TRBV28
CDR3aa: CASSPPTGASTEAFF

j_gene: TRBJ2-1
d_gene: TRBD2
len: 17
abundance: once
v_gene: TRBV10-1
CDR3aa: CASSAGLGLTTWNEQFF

j_gene: TRBJ1-2
d_gene: TRBD1
len: 15
abundance: once
v_gene: TRBV5-4
CDR3aa: CASSLTGQGYEGYTF

j_gene: TRBJ2-2
d_gene: TRBD1
len: 19
abundance: .
v_gene: TRBV5-4
CDR3aa: CASSRDRTGIWSNTGELFF

j_gene: TRBJ1-3
d_gene: .
len: 13
abundance: .
v_gene: TRBV30
CDR3aa: CASPLDSSNTIYF

j_gene: TRBJ2-7
d_gene: .
len: 15
abundance: .
v_gene: TRBV27
CDR3aa: CASSFRPHSKYEQYF

j_gene: TRBJ2-1
d_gene: TRBD2
len: 17
abundance: .
v_gene: TRBV4-1
CDR3aa: CASSHSLAGRSYNEQFF